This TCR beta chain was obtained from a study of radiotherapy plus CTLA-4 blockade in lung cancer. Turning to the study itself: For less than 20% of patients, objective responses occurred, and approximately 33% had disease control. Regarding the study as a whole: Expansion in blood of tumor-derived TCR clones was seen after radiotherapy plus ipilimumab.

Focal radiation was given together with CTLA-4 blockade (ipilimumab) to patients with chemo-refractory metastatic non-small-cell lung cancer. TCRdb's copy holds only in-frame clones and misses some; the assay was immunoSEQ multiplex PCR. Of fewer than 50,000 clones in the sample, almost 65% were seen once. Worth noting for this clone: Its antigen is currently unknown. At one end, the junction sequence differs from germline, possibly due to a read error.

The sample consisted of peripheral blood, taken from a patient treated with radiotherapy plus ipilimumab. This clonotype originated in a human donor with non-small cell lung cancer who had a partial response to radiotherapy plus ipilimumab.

CDR3 in amino acids: CASSLSSGRAGRETQYF. CDR3 in DNA: TGTGCTAGCAGCTTAAGTAGCGGGAGGGCAGGCAGGGAGACCCAGTACTTC. The chain links TRBV7-7 to TRBJ2-5, with 11 bases identical to TRBD2. Germline CDR1 and CDR2: SSHAT and FNYEAQ (reference sequence). CDR3 length: 17 residues.